A single sample is the source of the 12 T cell receptor beta chains below, sequenced in a study of tumor and adjacent non-tumor tissue in lung cancer. TCRbeta libraries were built with three rounds of nested PCR, modified from ARM-PCR. TCRdb independently ran MiXCR on the multiplex PCR reads; one entry per CDR3 protein. The table lists about 77,000 distinct CDR3 sequences, less than 85% of them singletons. The template was RNA from unsorted bulk tissue. Distant lung tissue was collected more than 3 cm away from the tumor edge. The sequencing sample was made of distant non-tumor lung tissue. These receptors all stem from a man aged 65-85 years with non-small cell lung cancer.

About this clonotype itself: No conserved phenylalanine or tryptophan is present at the end of the CDR3, so a read error is the likely explanation. The rearrangement uses TRBV11-3 and TRBJ2-2, with 7 bases lining up with TRBD2. Germline trimming cut 1 base from V and 1 base from J; bases unmatched to any gene: 6. Germline V gives CDR1 SGHNT, CDR2 YENEEA. This CDR3 is built from 17 residues. CDR3 amino acids: CASSLGMTSLNTGELFS. CDR3 bases: TGTGCCAGCAGCTTAGGGATGACTAGCCTGAACACCGGGGAGCTGTTTTCT.

The CDR3: CSAKPYLRTGLETQYF. DNA of the CDR3: TGCAGCGCCAAGCCCTATCTCCGGACAGGTCTAGAGACCCAGTACTTC. The chain links TRBV29-1 to TRBJ2-5; 7 bases are shared with TRBD1. There are 16 residues in the CDR3. Trimming cost V 7 bases and J 4 bases; bases outside gene matches: 18. The germline gives CDR1 SQVTM, CDR2 ANQGSEA.

On this clonotype itself: This may be a read error: a much more frequent sequence differs by one nucleotide. The chain's CDR3 is CSGTAPFNTEAFF. CDR3 DNA: TGTTCCGGCACCGCCCCATTCAACACTGAAGCTTTCTTT. The V gene is TRBV6-1, the J gene TRBJ1-1; D gene ambiguous. In germline, CDR1 is MNHNS, CDR2 SASEGT. The CDR3 is 13 residues long.

This clonotype was detected a few times. With a much larger clone just one base away, this may be a read error. The CDR3 reads CASNSGQIGNTEAFF. The CDR3 DNA sequence: TGTGCCAGCAATTCTGGACAGATCGGGAACACTGAAGCTTTCTTT. The rearrangement links TRBV6-2 or TRBV6-3 to TRBJ1-1; maybe TRBD1 (6 bases). Deletions cut 7 bases from V and 1 base from J, with 16 bases between. CDR1 is MNHEY, CDR2 SVGEGT, per germline. The CDR3 has 15 amino acids.

There are a few counts of this clonotype. The junction departs from the called germline gene at one end, perhaps through a read error. The chain links TRBV11-2 to TRBJ2-7; 7 positions match TRBD1. Germline-derived CDR1 and CDR2 are SGHAT and FQNNGV. This CDR3 region has 15 residues. CDR3 DNA sequence: TGTGCCAGCAGCCTAGATCGAGGGGGCCTGTACGAGCAGTACTTC. This codes for CASSLDRGGLYEQYF.

A remark on this clonotype: A much bigger clone sits one base away, suggesting this may be a read error. The rearrangement links TRBV2 to TRBJ2-3; D is perhaps TRBD2 (5 bases). Germline V gene lookup returns CDR1 SNHLY and CDR2 FYNNEI. CDR3 length: 16 residues. Here the CDR3 reads CASCEADFPSTDTQYF. Written as DNA, the CDR3 is TGTGCCAGCTGTGAAGCGGACTTCCCCAGCACAGATACGCAGTATTTT.

J is TRBJ2-3 and V is TRBV7-9; D is unclear. The CDR3 loop spans 12 amino acids. The germline V and J ends were trimmed by 4 bases and 6 bases, with 8 bases remaining between them. CDR1 is SEHNR, CDR2 FQNEAQ, per germline (reference sequence). The CDR3 bases are TGTGCCAGCAGCTCAACCAGTGATACGCAGTATTTT. This translates into CASSSTSDTQYF.

A note on this clonotype: At one end the junction does not follow the germline gene, possibly because of a read error. The chain uses TRBV6-1 and TRBJ2-1; possible D gene TRBD2, 6 bases. This CDR3 is built from 17 residues. The germline CDR1 and CDR2 sequences are MNHNS and SASEGT. The CDR3 DNA follows: TGTGCCAGCAGCGAAGACGTGGGACTCTTTAGCTACAATGAGCAGTTCTTC. It is translated as CASSEDVGLFSYNEQFF.

As regards this clonotype: A much larger clone sits a single nucleotide away, making a read error possible. The chain couples TRBV6-1 to TRBJ1-2, with D uncertain. The CDR3 is 12 amino acids. In germline, CDR1 is MNHNS, CDR2 SASEGT. The CDR3 DNA follows: TGTGCCAGCAGTGAAGGCGCCTATGGCTGCACCTTC. Translated: CASSEGAYGCTF.

A word on this clonotype: An end of the junction differs from the germline gene, which may be a read error. The V call is TRBV11-2, the J call TRBJ1-2; D unresolved. This CDR3 spans 12 amino acids. Germline CDR1 is SGHAT and CDR2 is FQNNGV. CDR3 sequence: CDSSQGLYGYTF. The CDR3 coding sequence is TGTGACAGCAGCCAAGGACTATATGGATACACCTTC.

V is TRBV20-1 and J is TRBJ2-3, with 10 bases identical to TRBD1. The CDR3 has 15 residues. Germline CDR1 DFQATT, CDR2 SNEGSKA (reference sequence). The DNA of the CDR3 is TGCAATATTAAGATTGGACAGGGGGTCCCAGATACGCAGTATTTT. It encodes CNIKIGQGVPDTQYF.

With respect to this clonotype: A junction boundary mismatches the germline segment, possibly from a read error. V is TRBV12-3 or TRBV12-4 and J is TRBJ1-3; D remains unclear. The CDR3 sequence is 18 residues long. The CDR3 here is CTRSRPGKGIGSGNTIYF. The CDR3 DNA reads as TGTACCAGAAGTCGTCCCGGGAAAGGGATCGGCTCTGGAAACACAATATATTTT.